This TCR beta chain was obtained from a study of T cell responses to AZD1222 COVID-19 vaccine. Study results and limitations: Reportedly, close to half of spike-specific TCRs are directed against unmutated variant regions.

The CDR3 sequence is 15 residues long. The ends lost 1 base at V and 4 bases at J; junction bases unmatched: 7. Germline CDR1 reads SQVTM; CDR2 reads ANQGSEA. There are a few counts of this clone. As yet, its antigen is unknown. Profiled with immunoSEQ multiplex PCR; TCRdb holds only in-frame clones, not every one. The table lists some 22,000 clones, less than 85% of them singletons. The source is an adult in good health. This sample comprised peripheral blood, obtained on day 0 of AZD1222 vaccination. This chain connects TRBV29-1 to TRBJ2-7; 10 positions agree with TRBD2. As DNA, the CDR3 is TGCAGCGTTGAAGCCGAGCGGGAGGGCGTTTACGAGCAGTACTTC. Residues: CSVEAEREGVYEQYF.